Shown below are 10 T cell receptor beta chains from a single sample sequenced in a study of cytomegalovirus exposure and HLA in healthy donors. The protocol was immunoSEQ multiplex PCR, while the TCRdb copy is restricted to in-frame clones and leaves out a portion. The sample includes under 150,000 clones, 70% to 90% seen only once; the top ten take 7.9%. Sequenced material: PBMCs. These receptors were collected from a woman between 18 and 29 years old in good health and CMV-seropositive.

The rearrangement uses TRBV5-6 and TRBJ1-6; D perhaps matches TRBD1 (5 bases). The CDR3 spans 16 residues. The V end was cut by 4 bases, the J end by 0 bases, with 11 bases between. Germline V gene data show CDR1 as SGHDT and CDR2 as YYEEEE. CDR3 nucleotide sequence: TGTGCCAGCAGCAGGACATCCCACTCCTATAATTCACCCCTCCACTTT. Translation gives CASSRTSHSYNSPLHF.

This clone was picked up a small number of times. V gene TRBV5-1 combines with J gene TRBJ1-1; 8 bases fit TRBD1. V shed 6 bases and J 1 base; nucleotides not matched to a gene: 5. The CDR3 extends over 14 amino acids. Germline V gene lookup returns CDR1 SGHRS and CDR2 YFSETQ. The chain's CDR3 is CASMSQGANTEAFF. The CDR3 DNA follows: TGCGCCAGCATGTCCCAGGGGGCGAACACTGAAGCTTTCTTT.

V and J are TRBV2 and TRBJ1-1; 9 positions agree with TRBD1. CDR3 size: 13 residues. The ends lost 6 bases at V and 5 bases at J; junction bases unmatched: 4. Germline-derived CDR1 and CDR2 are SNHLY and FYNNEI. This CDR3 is CASSWTGVTEAFF. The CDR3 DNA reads TGTGCCAGCAGCTGGACAGGGGTGACTGAAGCTTTCTTT.

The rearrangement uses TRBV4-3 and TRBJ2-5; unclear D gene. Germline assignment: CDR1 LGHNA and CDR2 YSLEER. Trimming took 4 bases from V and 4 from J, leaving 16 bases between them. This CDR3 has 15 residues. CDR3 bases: TGCGCCAGCAGCCCTACGACACACGACGCAGAGACCCAGTACTTC. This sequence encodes CASSPTTHDAETQYF.

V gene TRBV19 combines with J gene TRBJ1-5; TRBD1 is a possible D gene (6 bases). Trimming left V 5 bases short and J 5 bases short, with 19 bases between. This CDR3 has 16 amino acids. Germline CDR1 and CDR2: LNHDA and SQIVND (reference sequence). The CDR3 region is CASSQYQGRGHQPQHF. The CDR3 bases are TGTGCCAGTAGTCAATATCAGGGGAGGGGCCATCAGCCCCAGCATTTT.

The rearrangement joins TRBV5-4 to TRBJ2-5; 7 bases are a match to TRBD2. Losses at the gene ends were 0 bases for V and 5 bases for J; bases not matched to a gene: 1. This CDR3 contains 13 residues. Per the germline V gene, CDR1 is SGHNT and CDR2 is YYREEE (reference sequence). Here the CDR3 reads CASSLGGSETQYF. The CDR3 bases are TGTGCCAGCAGCTTGGGCGGGAGCGAGACCCAGTACTTC. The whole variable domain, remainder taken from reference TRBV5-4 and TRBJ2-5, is ETGVTQSPTHLIKTRGQQVTLRCSSQSGHNTVSWYQQALGQGPQFIFQYYREEENGRGNFPPRFSGLQFPNYSSELNVNALELDDSALYLCASSLGGSETQYFGPGTRLLVL.

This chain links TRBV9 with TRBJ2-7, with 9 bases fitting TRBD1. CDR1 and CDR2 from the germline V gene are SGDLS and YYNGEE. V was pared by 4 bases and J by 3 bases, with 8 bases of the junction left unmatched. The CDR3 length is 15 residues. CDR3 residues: CASSSTTGGYYEQYF. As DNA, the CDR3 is TGTGCCAGCAGCTCAACGACAGGGGGTTACTACGAGCAGTACTTC. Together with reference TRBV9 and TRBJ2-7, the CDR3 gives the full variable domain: DSGVTQTPKHLITATGQRVTLRCSPRSGDLSVYWYQQSLDQGLQFLIQYYNGEERAKGNILERFSAQQFPDLHSELNLSSLELGDSALYFCASSSTTGGYYEQYFGPGTRLTVT.

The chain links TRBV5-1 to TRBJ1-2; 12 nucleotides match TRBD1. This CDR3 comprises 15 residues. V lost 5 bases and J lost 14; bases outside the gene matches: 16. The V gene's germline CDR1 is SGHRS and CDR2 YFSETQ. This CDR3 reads CASSEGPGQGAPGTF. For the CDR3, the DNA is TGCGCCAGCAGTGAGGGCCCGGGACAGGGGGCCCCGGGGACCTTC. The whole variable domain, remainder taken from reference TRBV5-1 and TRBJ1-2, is KAGVTQTPRYLIKTRGQQVTLSCSPISGHRSVSWYQQTPGQGLQFLFEYFSETQRNKGNFPGRFSGRQFSNSRSEMNVSTLELGDSALYLCASSEGPGQGAPGTFGSGTRLTVV.

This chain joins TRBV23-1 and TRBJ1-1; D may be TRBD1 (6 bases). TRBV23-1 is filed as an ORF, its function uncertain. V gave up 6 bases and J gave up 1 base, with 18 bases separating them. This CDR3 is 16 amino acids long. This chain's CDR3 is CASRLNTGQSNTEAFF. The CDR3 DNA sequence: TGCGCCAGCAGGCTAAATACCGGACAGTCGAACACTGAAGCTTTCTTT.

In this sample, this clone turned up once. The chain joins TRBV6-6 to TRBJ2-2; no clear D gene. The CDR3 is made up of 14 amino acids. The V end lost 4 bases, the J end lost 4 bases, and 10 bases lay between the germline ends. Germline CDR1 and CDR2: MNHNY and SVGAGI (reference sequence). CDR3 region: CASSLRQSTGELFF. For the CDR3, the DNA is TGTGCCAGCAGTTTAAGACAATCCACCGGGGAGCTGTTTTTT.